This TCR beta chain was identified during a study of Ad26.COV2.S vaccination and SARS-CoV-2 variants. Findings and limits, study-wide: Vaccine recipients posted higher spike-specific TCR breadth than their placebo counterparts. Vaccine recipients and placebo recipients showed similar non-spike TCR breadth. After vaccination, reports described spike-specific CD8+ and CD4+ T cell responses as showing substantial breadth.

Profiling relied on immunoSEQ multiplex PCR, and the TCRdb table lists in-frame clones only, not all of them. The repertoire consists of approximately 400,000 clones, with about 90% occurring once and the leading ten covering under 4%. As for this clone: Antigen unknown.

The germline gives CDR1 SGHRS, CDR2 YFSETQ. Trimming took 4 bases from V and 5 from J; bases not matched to a gene: 7. This CDR3 is built from 14 residues. The J gene is TRBJ2-5, the V gene TRBV5-1, with 8 nucleotides matching TRBD2. The clonotype was recovered from a human donor who had recovered from COVID-19. Sequenced material: peripheral blood, taken after recovery from COVID-19. CDR3 DNA sequence: TGCGCCAGCAGCCCCCGACCGGGAGGGGAGACCCAGTACTTC. Protein: CASSPRPGGETQYF.